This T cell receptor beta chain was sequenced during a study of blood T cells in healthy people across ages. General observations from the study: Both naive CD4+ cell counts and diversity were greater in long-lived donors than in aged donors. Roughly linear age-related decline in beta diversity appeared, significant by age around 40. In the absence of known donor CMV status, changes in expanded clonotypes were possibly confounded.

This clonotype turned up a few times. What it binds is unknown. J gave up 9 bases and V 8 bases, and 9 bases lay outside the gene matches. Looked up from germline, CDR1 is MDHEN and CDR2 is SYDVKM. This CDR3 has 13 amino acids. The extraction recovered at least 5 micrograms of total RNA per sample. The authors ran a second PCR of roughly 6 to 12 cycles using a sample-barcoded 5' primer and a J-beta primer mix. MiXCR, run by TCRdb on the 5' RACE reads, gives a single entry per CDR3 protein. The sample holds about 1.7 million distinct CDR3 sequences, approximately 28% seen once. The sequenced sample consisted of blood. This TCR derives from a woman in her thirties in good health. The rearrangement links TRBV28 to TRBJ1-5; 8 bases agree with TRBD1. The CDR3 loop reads CASRTGLILPQHF. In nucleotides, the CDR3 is TGTGCCAGCCGGACAGGGTTAATCCTGCCCCAGCATTTT. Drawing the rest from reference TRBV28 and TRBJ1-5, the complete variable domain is DVKVTQSSRYLVKRTGEKVFLECVQDMDHENMFWYRQDPGLGLRLIYFSYDVKMKEKGDIPEGYSVSREKKERFSLILESASTNQTSMYLCASRTGLILPQHFGDGTRLSIL.